The entry below gives a single T cell receptor beta chain sequence along with its context. The antigen is not known. This record comes from a study of cytomegalovirus exposure and HLA in healthy donors. Study-wide points: A later analysis reportedly found fewer N-insertions in an Asian-associated ancestry cluster than the roughly 730-donor mean.

Primers included in the PCR were 60 Vbeta and 13 Jbeta primers. The table came from immunoSEQ multiplex PCR; TCRdb's copy has only in-frame clones and leaves some out. The sample lists 140,000 or so clones; less than 9.5% were seen once. The CDR3 has 13 residues. With 4 bases clipped from V and 8 bases from J, the junction kept 5 bases outside the gene matches. Germline-derived CDR1 and CDR2 are SGHTA and FQGNSA. Sequencing input: PBMCs. The chain combines TRBV7-2 with TRBJ1-2; 9 nucleotides align to TRBD1. The source is a male donor in good health and CMV-seronegative. CDR3 sequence (DNA): TGTGCCAGCAGCTACACAGGGGGCGAGGGCTACACCTTC. Translation gives CASSYTGGEGYTF. Together with reference TRBV7-2 and TRBJ1-2, the CDR3 gives the full variable domain: GAGVSQSPSNKVTEKGKDVELRCDPISGHTALYWYRQSLGQGLEFLIYFQGNSAPDKSGLPSDRFSAERTGGSVSTLTIQRTQQEDSAVYLCASSYTGGEGYTFGSGTRLTVV.